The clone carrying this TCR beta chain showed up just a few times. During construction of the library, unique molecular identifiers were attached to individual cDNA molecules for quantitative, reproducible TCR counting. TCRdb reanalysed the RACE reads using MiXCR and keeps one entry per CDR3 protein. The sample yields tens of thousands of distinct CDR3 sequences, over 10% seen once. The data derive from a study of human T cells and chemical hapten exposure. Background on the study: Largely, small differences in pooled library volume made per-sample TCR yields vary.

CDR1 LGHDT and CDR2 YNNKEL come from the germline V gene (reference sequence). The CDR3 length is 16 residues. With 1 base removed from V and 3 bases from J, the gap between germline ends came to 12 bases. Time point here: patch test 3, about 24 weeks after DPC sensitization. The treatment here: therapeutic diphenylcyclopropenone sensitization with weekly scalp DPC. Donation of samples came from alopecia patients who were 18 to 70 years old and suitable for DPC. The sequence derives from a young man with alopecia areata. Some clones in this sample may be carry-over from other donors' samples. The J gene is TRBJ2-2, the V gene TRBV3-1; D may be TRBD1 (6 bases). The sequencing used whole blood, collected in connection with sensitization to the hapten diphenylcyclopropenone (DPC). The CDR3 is CASSQGYRADTGELFF. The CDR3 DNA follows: TGTGCCAGCAGCCAAGGGTACAGGGCCGACACCGGGGAGCTGTTTTTT.